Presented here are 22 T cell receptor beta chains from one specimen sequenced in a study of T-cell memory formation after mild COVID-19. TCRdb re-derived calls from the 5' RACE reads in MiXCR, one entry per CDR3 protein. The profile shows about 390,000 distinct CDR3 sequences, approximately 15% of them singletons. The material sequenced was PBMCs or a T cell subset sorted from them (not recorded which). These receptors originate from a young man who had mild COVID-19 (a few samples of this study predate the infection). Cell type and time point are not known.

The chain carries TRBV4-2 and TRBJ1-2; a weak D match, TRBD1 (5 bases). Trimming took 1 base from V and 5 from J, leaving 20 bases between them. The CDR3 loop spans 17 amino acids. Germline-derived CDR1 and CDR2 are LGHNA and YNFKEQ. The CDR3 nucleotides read TGTGCCAGCAGCCAAGGCTTACAGGACACCGTGATGTATGGCTACACCTTC. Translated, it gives CASSQGLQDTVMYGYTF.

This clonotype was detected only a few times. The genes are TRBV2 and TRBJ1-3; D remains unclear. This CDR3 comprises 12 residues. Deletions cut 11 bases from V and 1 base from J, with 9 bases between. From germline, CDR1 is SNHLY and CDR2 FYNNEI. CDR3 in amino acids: CAASLSGNTIYF. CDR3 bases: TGTGCCGCGAGCCTTTCTGGAAACACCATATATTTT.

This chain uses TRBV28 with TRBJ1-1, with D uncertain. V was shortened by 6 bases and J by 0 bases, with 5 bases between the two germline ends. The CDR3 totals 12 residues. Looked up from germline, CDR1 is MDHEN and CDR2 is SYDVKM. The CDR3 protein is CASRLMNTEAFF. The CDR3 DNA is TGTGCCAGCAGGTTGATGAACACTGAAGCTTTCTTT.

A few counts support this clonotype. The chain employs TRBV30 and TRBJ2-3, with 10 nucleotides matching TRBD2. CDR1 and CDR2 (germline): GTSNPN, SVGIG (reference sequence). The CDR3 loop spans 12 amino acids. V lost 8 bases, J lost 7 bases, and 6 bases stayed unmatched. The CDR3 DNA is TGTGCCGCAAGCGGGGGGGCTTATACGCAGTATTTT. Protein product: CAASGGAYTQYF.

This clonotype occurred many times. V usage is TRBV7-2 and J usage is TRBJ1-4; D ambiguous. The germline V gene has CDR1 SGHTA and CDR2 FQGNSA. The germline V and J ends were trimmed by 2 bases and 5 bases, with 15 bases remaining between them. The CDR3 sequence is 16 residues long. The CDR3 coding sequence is TGTGCCAGCAGCTTATCCGGGCAGGTTCGAAATGAAAAACTGTTTTTT. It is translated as CASSLSGQVRNEKLFF.

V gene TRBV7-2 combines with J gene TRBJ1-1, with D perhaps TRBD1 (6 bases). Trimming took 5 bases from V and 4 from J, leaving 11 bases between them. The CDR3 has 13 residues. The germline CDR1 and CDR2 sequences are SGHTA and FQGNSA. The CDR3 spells CASSRQQGTEAFF. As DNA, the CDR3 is TGTGCCAGCAGCAGACAACAGGGCACTGAAGCTTTCTTT.

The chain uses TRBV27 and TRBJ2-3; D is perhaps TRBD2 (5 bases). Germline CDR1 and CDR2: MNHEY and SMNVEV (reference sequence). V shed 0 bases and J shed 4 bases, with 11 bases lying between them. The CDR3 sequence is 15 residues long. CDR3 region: CASSLSPRAPDTQYF. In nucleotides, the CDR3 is TGTGCCAGCAGTTTATCTCCGAGGGCACCAGATACGCAGTATTTT.

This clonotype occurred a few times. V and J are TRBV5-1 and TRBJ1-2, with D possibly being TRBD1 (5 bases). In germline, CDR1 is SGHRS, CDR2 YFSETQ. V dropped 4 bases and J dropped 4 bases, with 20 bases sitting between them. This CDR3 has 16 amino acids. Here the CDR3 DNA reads TGCGCCAGCAGCATAATATCAGGGACCGGGGGCTATGGCTACACCTTC. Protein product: CASSIISGTGGYGYTF.

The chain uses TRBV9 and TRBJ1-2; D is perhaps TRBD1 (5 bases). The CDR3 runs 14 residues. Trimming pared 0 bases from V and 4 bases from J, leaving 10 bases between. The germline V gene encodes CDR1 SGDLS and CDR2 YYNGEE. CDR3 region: CASSVESGAYGYTF. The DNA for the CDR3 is TGTGCCAGCAGCGTAGAGTCCGGGGCCTATGGCTACACCTTC.

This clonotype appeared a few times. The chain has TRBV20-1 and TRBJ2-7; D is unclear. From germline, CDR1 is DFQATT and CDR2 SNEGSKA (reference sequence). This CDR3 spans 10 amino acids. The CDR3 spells CSLPWDEQYV. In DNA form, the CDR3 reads TGCAGCTTGCCCTGGGACGAGCAGTACGTC.

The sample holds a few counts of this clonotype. The CDR3 sequence is CASRQDRGRNIQYF. CDR3 sequence (DNA): TGTGCCAGCAGGCAGGACAGGGGTCGAAACATTCAGTACTTC. V and J are TRBV2 and TRBJ2-4; TRBD1 agrees at 9 bases. Germline CDR1 reads SNHLY; CDR2 reads FYNNEI. CDR3 length equals 14 residues. V lost 6 bases to trimming and J lost 6 bases; unmatched junction nucleotides: 6.

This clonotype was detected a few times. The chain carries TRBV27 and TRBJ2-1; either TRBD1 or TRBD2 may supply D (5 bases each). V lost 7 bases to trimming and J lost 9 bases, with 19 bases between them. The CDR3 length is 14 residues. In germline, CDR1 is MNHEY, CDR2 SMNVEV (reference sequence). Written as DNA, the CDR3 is TGTGCCAGCACCCACCTTCCGGGGCTGAGTGAGCAGTTCTTC. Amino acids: CASTHLPGLSEQFF.

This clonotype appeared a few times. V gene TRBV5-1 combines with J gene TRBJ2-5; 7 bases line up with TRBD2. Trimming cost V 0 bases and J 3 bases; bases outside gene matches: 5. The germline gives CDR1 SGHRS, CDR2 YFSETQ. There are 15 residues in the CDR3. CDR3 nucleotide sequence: TGCGCCAGCAGCTTGGCTGGGACTACAGAAGAGACCCAGTACTTC. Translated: CASSLAGTTEETQYF.

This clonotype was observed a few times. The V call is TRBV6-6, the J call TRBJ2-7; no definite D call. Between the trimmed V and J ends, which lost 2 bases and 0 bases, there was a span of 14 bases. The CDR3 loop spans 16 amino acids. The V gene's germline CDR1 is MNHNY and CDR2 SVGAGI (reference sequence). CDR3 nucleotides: TGTGCCAGCAGTTACCCCGGCGGTAACAGCTCCTACGAGCAGTACGTC. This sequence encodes CASSYPGGNSSYEQYV.

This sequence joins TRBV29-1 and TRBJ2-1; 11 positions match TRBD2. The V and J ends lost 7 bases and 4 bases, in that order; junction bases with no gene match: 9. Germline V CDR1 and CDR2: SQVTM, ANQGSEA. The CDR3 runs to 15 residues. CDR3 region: CSGGPGLAGYNEQFF. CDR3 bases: TGCAGCGGCGGCCCCGGACTAGCGGGTTACAATGAGCAGTTCTTC.

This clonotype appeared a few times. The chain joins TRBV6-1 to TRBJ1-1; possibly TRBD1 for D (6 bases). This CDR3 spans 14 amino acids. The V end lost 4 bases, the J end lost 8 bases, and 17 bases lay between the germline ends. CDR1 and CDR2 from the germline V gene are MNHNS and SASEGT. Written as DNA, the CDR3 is TGTGCCAGCAGTGTGAAACAGGGCCCGGTAGAAGCTTTCTTT. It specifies CASSVKQGPVEAFF.

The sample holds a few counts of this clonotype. The CDR3 DNA sequence: TGTGCCAGCAGCAGGGGACAGGGGATTACAGATACGCAGTATTTT. Translating it yields CASSRGQGITDTQYF. The rearrangement uses TRBV7-6 and TRBJ2-3, with TRBD1 matching 10 bases. The CDR3 consists of 15 residues. Germline CDR1 SGHVS, CDR2 FNYEAQ. The V gene end was trimmed by 5 bases and the J gene end by 3 bases; junction bases not matched to a gene: 5.

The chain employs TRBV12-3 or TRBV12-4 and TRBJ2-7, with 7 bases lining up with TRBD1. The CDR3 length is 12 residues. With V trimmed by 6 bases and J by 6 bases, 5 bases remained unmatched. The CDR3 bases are TGTGCCAGCAGCCAGACAGGGTTCGAGCAGTACGTC. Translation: CASSQTGFEQYV.

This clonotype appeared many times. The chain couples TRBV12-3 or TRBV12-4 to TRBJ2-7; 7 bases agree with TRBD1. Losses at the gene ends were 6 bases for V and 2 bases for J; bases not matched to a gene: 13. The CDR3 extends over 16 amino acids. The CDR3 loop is CASSILKGQRAYEQYF. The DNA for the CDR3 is TGTGCCAGCAGCATCCTCAAGGGACAGAGAGCCTACGAGCAGTACTTC.

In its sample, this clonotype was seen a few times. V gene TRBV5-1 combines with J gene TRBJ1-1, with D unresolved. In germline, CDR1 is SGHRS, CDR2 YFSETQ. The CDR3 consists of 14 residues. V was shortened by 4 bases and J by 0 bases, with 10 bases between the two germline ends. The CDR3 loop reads CASSQKGLNTEAFF. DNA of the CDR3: TGCGCCAGCAGCCAGAAAGGACTGAACACTGAAGCTTTCTTT.

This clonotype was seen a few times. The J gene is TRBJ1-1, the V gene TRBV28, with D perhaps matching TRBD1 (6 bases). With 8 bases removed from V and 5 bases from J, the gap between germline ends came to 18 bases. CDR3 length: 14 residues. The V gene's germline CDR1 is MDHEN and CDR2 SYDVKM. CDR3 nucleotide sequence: TGTGCCAGCGCCACCGGGGGGGGCGGGACTGAAGCTTTCTTT. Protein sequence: CASATGGGGTEAFF. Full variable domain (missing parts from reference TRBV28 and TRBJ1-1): DVKVTQSSRYLVKRTGEKVFLECVQDMDHENMFWYRQDPGLGLRLIYFSYDVKMKEKGDIPEGYSVSREKKERFSLILESASTNQTSMYLCASATGGGGTEAFFGQGTRLTVV.

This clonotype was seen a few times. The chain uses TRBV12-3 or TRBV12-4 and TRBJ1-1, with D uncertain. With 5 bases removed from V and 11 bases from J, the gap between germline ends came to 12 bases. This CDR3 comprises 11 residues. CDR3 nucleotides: TGTGCCAGCAGTACATACCTTGGGGCTTTCTTT. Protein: CASSTYLGAFF.